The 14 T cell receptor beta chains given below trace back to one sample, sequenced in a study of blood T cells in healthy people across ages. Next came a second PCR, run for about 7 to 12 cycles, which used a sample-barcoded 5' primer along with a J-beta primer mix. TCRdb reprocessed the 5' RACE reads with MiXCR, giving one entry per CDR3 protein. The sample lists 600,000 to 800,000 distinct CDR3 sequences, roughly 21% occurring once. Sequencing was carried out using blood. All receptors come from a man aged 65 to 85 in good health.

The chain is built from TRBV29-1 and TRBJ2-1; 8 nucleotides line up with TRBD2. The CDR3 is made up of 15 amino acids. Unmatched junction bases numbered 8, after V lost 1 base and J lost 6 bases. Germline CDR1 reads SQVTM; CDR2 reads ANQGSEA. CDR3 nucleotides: TGCAGCGTTGAAGCCGATGGACTAGCTTCCAATGAGCAGTTCTTC. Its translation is CSVEADGLASNEQFF.

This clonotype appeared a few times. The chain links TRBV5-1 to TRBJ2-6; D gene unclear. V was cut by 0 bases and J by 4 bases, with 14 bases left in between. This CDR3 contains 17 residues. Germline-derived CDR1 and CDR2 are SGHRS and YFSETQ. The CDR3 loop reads CASSLDSRAGGANVLTF. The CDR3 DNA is TGCGCCAGCAGCTTGGATAGTAGGGCTGGAGGGGCCAACGTCCTGACTTTC.

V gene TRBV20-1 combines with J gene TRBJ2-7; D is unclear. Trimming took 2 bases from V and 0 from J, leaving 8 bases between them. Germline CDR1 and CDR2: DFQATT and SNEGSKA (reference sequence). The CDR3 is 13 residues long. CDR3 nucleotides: TGCAGTGCTAGAACCAGCAACTCCTACGAGCAGTACTTC. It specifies CSARTSNSYEQYF.

CDR3 coding DNA: TGTGCCAGCAGTGAAGCGCTATCTGAGACCCAGTACTTC. It is translated as CASSEALSETQYF. This chain joins TRBV6-1 and TRBJ2-5; D not resolved. Germline V gene lookup returns CDR1 MNHNS and CDR2 SASEGT. V dropped 0 bases and J dropped 5 bases, with 7 bases sitting between them. The CDR3 sequence is 13 residues long.

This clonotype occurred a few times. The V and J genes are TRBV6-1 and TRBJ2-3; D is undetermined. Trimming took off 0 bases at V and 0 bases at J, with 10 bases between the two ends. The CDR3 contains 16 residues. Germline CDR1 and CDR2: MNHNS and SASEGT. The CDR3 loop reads CASSEAVRRSTDTQYF. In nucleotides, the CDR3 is TGTGCCAGCAGTGAAGCAGTAAGACGGAGCACAGATACGCAGTATTTT.

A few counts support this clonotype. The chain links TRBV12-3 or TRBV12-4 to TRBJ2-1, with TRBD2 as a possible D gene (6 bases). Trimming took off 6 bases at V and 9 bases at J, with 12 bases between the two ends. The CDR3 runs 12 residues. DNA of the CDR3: TGTGCCAGCAGCAATTCGCGGGGTGAGCAGTTCTTC. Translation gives CASSNSRGEQFF.

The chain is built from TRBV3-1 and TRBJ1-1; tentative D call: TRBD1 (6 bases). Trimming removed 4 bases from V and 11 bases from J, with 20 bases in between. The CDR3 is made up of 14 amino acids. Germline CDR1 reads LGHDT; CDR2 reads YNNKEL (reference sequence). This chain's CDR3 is CASSRRQLGGLAFF. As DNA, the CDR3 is TGTGCCAGCAGCCGCCGACAGTTGGGGGGCTTGGCTTTCTTT.

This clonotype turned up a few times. CDR3 nucleotide sequence: TGTGCCAGCAGTAAATCCCAGGGAACAACTAATGAAAAACTGTTTTTT. As protein: CASSKSQGTTNEKLFF. The chain employs TRBV2 and TRBJ1-4, with D possibly matching TRBD1 (5 bases). Germline-derived CDR1 and CDR2 are SNHLY and FYNNEI. The length of the CDR3 is 16 residues. The germline V and J ends were trimmed by 5 bases and 0 bases, with 13 bases remaining between them.

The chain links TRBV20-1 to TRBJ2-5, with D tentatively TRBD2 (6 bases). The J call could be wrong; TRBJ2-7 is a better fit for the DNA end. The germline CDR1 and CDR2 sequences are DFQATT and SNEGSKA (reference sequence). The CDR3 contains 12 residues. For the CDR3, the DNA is TGCACTGCCACTCCGAGCGGGTACGAGCAGTACTTC. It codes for CTATPSGYEQYF.

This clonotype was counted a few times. The CDR3 loop reads CASSLGQTPYNEQFF. DNA for the CDR3: TGTGCCAGCAGCTTGGGGCAGACGCCCTACAATGAGCAGTTCTTC. This chain uses TRBV5-5 with TRBJ2-1; no firm D call. Trimming removed 0 bases at V and 2 bases at J, with 9 bases between. CDR3 size: 15 residues. In germline, CDR1 is SGHKS, CDR2 YYEKEE (reference sequence).

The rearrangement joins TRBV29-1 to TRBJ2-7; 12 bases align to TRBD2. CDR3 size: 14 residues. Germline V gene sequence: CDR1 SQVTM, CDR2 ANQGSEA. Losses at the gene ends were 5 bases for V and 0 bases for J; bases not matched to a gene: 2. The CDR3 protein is CSVWTSGTSYEQYF. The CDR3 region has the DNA TGCAGCGTTTGGACTAGCGGGACCTCCTACGAGCAGTACTTC.

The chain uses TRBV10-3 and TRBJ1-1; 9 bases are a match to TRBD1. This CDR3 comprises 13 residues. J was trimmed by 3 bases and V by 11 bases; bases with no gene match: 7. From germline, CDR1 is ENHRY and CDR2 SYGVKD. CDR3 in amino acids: CAARQGVDTEAFF. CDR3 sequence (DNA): TGTGCCGCGCGACAGGGGGTGGACACTGAAGCTTTCTTT.

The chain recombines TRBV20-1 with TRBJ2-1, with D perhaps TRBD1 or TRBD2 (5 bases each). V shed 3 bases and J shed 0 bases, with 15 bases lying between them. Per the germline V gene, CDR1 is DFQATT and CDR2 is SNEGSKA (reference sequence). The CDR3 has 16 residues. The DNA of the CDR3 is TGCAGTGCTAGTGATATCCGGGACGTCTCCTACAATGAGCAGTTCTTC. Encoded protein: CSASDIRDVSYNEQFF.

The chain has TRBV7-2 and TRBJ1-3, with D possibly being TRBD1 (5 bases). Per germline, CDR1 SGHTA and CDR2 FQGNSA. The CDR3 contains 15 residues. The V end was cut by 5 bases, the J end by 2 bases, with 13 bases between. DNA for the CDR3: TGTGCCAGCAGCCGCCCTGGGACGGCTGGAAACACCATATATTTT. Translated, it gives CASSRPGTAGNTIYF.